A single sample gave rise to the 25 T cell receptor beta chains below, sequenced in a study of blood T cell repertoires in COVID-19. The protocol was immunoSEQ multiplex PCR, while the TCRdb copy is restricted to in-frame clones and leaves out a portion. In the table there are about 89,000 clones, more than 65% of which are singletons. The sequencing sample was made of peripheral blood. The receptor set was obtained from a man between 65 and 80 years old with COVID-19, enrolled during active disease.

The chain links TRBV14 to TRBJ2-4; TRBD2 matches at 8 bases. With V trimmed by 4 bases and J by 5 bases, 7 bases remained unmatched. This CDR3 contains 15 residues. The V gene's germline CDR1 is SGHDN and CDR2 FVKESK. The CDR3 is CASSRVGAGENIQYF. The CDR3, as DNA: TGTGCCAGCAGCCGGGTCGGAGCGGGAGAAAACATTCAGTACTTC.

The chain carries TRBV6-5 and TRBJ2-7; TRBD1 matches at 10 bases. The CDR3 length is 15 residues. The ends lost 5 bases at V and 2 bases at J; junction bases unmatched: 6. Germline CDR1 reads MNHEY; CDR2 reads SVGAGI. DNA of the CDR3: TGTGCCAGCAGTCCTAGACAGGGGGCCGCCTACGAGCAGTACTTC. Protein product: CASSPRQGAAYEQYF.

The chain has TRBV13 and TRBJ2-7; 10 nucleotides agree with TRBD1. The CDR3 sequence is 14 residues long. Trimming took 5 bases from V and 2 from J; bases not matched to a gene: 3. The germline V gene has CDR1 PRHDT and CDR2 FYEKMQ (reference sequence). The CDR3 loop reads CASSRDRGTYEQYF. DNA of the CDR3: TGTGCCAGCAGCCGGGACAGGGGAACCTACGAGCAGTACTTC.

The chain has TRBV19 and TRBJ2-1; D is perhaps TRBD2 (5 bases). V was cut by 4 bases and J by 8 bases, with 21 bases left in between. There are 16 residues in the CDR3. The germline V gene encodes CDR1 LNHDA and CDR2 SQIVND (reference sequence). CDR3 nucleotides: TGTGCCAGTAGTACCGGACTTACTGATTTTTTCGATGAGCAGTTCTTC. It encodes CASSTGLTDFFDEQFF.

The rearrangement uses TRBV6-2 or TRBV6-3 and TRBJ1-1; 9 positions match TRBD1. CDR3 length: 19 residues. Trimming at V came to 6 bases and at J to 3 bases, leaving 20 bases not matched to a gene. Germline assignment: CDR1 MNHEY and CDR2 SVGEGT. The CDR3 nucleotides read TGTGCCAGCAGCCCCGGATCCGGGACAGGGTATTTTAAGGACACTGAAGCTTTCTTT. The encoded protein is CASSPGSGTGYFKDTEAFF.

The CDR3 sequence: CASRTDRVHYGYTF. In DNA form, the CDR3 reads TGTGCCAGCAGAACGGACAGGGTTCACTATGGCTACACCTTC. The chain recombines TRBV6-6 with TRBJ1-2; TRBD1 matches 8 bases. V shed 6 bases and J 3 bases; nucleotides not matched to a gene: 6. The CDR3 totals 14 residues. The germline V gene has CDR1 MNHNY and CDR2 SVGAGI (reference sequence).

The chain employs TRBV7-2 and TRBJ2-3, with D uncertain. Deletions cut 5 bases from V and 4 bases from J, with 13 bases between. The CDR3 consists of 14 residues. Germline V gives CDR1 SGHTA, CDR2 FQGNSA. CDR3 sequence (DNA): TGTGCCAGCAGCCCCACTATGGATCCAGATACGCAGTATTTT. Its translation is CASSPTMDPDTQYF. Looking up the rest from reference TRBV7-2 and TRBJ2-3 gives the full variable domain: GAGVSQSPSNKVTEKGKDVELRCDPISGHTALYWYRQSLGQGLEFLIYFQGNSAPDKSGLPSDRFSAERTGGSVSTLTIQRTQQEDSAVYLCASSPTMDPDTQYFGPGTRLTVL.

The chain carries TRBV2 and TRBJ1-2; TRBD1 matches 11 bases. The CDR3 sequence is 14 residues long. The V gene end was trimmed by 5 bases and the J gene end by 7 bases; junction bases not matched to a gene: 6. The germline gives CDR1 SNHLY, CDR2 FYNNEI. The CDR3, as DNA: TGTGCCAGCAGTTATACCGGGACAGGGGGTGGCTACACCTTC. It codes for CASSYTGTGGGYTF.

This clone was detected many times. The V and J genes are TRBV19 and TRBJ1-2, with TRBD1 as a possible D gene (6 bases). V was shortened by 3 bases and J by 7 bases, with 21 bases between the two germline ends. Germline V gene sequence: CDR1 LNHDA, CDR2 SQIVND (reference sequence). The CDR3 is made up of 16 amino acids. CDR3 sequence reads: CASSIPGGGFELGYTF. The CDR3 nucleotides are TGTGCCAGTAGTATCCCCGGGGGGGGCTTCGAACTTGGCTACACCTTC.

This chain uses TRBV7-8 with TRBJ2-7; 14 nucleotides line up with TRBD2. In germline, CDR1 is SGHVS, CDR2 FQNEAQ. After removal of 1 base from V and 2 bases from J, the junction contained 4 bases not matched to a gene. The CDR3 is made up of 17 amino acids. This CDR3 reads CASSLVGTSGSPYEQYF. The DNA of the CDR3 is TGTGCCAGCAGCTTAGTCGGGACTAGCGGGAGCCCCTACGAGCAGTACTTC.

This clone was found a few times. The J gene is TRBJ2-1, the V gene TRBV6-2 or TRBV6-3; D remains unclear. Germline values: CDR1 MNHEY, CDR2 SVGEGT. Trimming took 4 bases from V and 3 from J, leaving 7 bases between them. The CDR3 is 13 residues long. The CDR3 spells CASSSLRYNEQFF. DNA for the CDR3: TGTGCCAGCAGTTCCCTCCGCTACAATGAGCAGTTCTTC.

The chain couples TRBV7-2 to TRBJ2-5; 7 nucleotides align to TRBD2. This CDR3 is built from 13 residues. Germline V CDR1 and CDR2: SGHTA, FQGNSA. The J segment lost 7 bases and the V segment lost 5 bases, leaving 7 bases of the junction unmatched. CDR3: CASSSGTPGTQYF. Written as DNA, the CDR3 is TGTGCCAGCAGCAGCGGGACTCCGGGGACCCAGTACTTC.

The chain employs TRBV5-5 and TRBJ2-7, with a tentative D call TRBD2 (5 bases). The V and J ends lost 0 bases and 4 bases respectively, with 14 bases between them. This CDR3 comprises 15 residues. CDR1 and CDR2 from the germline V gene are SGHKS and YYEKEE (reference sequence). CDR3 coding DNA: TGTGCCAGCAGCTTGGCCCCAGCGGCCAGGTACGAGCAGTACTTC. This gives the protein CASSLAPAARYEQYF.

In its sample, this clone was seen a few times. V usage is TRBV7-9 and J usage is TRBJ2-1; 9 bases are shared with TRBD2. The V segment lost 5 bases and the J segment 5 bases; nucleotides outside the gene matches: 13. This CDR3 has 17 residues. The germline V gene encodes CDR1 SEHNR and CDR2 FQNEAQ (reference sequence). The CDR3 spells CASSPAGREGTHNEQFF. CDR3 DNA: TGTGCCAGCAGCCCGGCGGGGCGGGAGGGCACCCACAATGAGCAGTTCTTC.

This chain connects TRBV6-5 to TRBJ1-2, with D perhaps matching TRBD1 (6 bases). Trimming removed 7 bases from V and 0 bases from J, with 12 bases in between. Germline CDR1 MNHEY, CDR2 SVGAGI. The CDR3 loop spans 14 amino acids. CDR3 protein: CASTSDRANYGYTF. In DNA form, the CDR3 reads TGTGCCAGCACTTCGGACAGAGCTAACTATGGCTACACCTTC.

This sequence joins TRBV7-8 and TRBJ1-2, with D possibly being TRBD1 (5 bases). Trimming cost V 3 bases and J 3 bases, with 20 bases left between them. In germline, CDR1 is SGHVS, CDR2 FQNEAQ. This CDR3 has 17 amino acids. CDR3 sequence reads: CASSFLQGLTLDYGYTF. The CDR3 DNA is TGTGCCAGCAGCTTTCTGCAGGGTTTAACCCTAGACTATGGCTACACCTTC.

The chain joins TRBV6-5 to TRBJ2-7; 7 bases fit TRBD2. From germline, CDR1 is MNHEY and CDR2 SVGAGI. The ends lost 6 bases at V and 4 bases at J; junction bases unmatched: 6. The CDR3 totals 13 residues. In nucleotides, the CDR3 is TGTGCCAGCAGACCCACTAGCGTGTACGAGCAGTACTTC. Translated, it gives CASRPTSVYEQYF.

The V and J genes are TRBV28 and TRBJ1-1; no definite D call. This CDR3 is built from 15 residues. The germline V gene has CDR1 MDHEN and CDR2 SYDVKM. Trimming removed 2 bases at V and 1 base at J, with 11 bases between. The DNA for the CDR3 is TGTGCCAGCAGTTTACGGAGGGCCGCGAACACTGAAGCTTTCTTT. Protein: CASSLRRAANTEAFF.

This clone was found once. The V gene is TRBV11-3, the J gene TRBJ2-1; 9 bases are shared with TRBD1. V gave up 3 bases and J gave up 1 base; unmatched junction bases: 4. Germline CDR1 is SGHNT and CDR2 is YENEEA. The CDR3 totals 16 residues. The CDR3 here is CASSLAGTGSYNEQFF. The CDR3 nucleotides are TGTGCCAGCAGCTTGGCCGGGACAGGGTCCTACAATGAGCAGTTCTTC.

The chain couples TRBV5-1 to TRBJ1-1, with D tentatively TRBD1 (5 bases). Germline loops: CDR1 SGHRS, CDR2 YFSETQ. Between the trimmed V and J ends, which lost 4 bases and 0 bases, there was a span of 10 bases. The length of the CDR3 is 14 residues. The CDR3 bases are TGCGCCAGCAGCCCCGGGGGAGTGAACACTGAAGCTTTCTTT. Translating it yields CASSPGGVNTEAFF.

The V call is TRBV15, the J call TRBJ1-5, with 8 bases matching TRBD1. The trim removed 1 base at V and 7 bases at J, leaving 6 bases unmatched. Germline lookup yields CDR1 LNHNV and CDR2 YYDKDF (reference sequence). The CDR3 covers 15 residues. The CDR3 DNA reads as TGTGCCACCAGCAGAGCGACAGGGGTCAGACAGCCCCAGCATTTT. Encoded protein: CATSRATGVRQPQHF.

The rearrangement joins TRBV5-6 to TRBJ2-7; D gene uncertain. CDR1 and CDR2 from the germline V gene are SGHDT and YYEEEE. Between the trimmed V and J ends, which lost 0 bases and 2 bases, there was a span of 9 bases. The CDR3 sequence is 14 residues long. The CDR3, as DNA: TGTGCCAGCAGCTTGGAAATGGCAACCTACGAGCAGTACTTC. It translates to CASSLEMATYEQYF.

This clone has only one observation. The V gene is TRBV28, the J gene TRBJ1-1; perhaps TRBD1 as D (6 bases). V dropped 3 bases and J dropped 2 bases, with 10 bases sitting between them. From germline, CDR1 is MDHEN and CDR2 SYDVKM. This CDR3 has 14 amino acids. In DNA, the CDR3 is TGTGCCAGCAGTTTGACAGGTCTTAACACTGAAGCTTTCTTT. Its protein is CASSLTGLNTEAFF.

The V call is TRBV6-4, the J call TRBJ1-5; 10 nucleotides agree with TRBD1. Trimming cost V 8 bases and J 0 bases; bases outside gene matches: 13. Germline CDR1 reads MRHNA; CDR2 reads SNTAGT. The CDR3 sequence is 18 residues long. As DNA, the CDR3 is TGTGCCAGCCTACCAGACAGGGGGCGACGGCGTAGCAATCAGCCCCAGCATTTT. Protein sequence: CASLPDRGRRRSNQPQHF.

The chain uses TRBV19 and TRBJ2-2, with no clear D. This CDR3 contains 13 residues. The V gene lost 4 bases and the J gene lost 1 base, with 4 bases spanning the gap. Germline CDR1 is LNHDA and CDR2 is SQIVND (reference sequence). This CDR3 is CASSKQNTGELFF. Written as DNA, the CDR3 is TGTGCCAGTAGTAAGCAGAACACCGGGGAGCTGTTTTTT.